The source of this T cell receptor beta chain is a study of T cells in Graves' hyperthyroidism and ophthalmopathy. Points from the study as a whole: Blood also carried most thyroid clonotypes expanded above 0.001.

The CDR3 contains 14 residues. V lost 8 bases, J lost 1 base, and 11 bases lay in between. This clonotype was observed at least ten times. Its target is not known. Uncontrolled infection, other autoimmune disease, pregnancy or lactation led to exclusion. RNA transcripts gave rise to amplified TCR beta CDR3 regions. An initial round of RT-PCR targeting the TCR CDR3 relied on the HTBI primer set. From the multiplex PCR reads, TCRdb called clonotypes with MiXCR, one entry per CDR3 protein. Among 300,000 to 400,000 distinct CDR3 sequences listed, approximately 15% were seen once. This sequence joins TRBV12-3 or TRBV12-4 and TRBJ2-2, with D unresolved. The specimen sequenced was blood. The receptor's source is a woman aged 25 to 45 with Graves' hyperthyroidism. This CDR3 is CASLFEMNTGELFF. For the CDR3, the DNA is TGTGCCAGCTTGTTCGAAATGAACACCGGGGAGCTGTTTTTT.